The next 14 T cell receptor beta chains were all read from a single sample in a study of T cells after yellow fever vaccination. TCRdb reanalysed the 5' RACE reads using MiXCR and keeps one entry per CDR3 protein. The sample yields about 310,000 distinct CDR3 sequences, more than 3% seen once. The sample here was PBMCs, taken on the day of the yellow fever booster vaccination. The receptors were gathered from a man younger than 35 who received the YFV17D yellow fever vaccine.

This clonotype was seen many times. The chain links TRBV5-1 to TRBJ2-1; TRBD1 matches 8 bases. Germline lookup yields CDR1 SGHRS and CDR2 YFSETQ. J was trimmed by 2 bases and V by 4 bases; bases with no gene match: 5. This CDR3 is built from 15 residues. DNA of the CDR3: TGCGCCAGCAGCATGACAGGGGACACCTACAATGAGCAGTTCTTC. The encoded protein is CASSMTGDTYNEQFF.

This clonotype was counted between two and nine times. The rearrangement joins TRBV29-1 to TRBJ2-5, with D tentatively TRBD1 (6 bases). The CDR3 is 12 residues long. V lost 6 bases and J 5 bases, leaving 13 bases between the germline ends. Germline V gene lookup returns CDR1 SQVTM and CDR2 ANQGSEA. CDR3 bases: TGCAGCGTGAGGACAGAGGCGGAGACCCAGTACTTC. Protein: CSVRTEAETQYF.

This clonotype was counted many times. The chain combines TRBV29-1 with TRBJ1-2; maybe TRBD1 (5 bases). The ends were cut back, 5 bases at V and 0 bases at J, with 10 bases in the middle. CDR1 SQVTM and CDR2 ANQGSEA come from the germline V gene. The CDR3 covers 13 residues. CDR3 nucleotides: TGCAGCGTTTGGGACGCGACTAACTATGGCTACACCTTC. Protein product: CSVWDATNYGYTF.

This clonotype was seen ten or more times. The chain couples TRBV7-2 to TRBJ2-3, with D uncertain. Germline V gives CDR1 SGHTA, CDR2 FQGNSA. The length of the CDR3 is 14 residues. Trimming took off 5 bases at V and 3 bases at J, with 12 bases between the two ends. CDR3: CASSPSPGTDTQYF. The CDR3 nucleotides read TGTGCCAGCAGCCCGAGTCCCGGGACAGATACGCAGTATTTT.

This clonotype was recorded at least ten times. The DNA for the CDR3 is TGTGCCAGCAGTTTAAGGGAGAACCAGCCCCAGCATTTT. It is translated as CASSLRENQPQHF. The rearrangement uses TRBV12-3 or TRBV12-4 and TRBJ1-5; the D is unclear. The CDR3 is made up of 13 amino acids. Deletions cut 2 bases from V and 7 bases from J, with 9 bases between.

The rearrangement uses TRBV10-3 and TRBJ2-7; a possible D gene is TRBD1 (6 bases). The V gene lost 6 bases and the J gene lost 5 bases, with 14 bases spanning the gap. The length of the CDR3 is 13 residues. The germline CDR1 and CDR2 sequences are ENHRY and SYGVKD. CDR3 nucleotide sequence: TGTGCCATCAGCAAACAGGGCTACCACGAGCAGTACGTC. It specifies CAISKQGYHEQYV.

This clonotype was counted at least ten times. V is TRBV23-1 and J is TRBJ2-3; no definite D call. TRBV23-1 is designated an ORF whose function remains uncertain. V was shortened by 6 bases and J by 6 bases, with 16 bases between the two germline ends. There are 14 residues in the CDR3. CDR3: CASRPSQPPDTQYF. CDR3 DNA: TGCGCCAGCAGACCCAGCCAACCCCCCGATACGCAGTATTTT.

The table lists this clonotype with many counts. V and J are TRBV12-3 or TRBV12-4 and TRBJ2-7; 10 bases are a match to TRBD1. J gave up 0 bases and V 1 base, and 0 bases lay outside the gene matches. The CDR3 covers 15 residues. The CDR3 loop is CASSLGDRGSYEQYF. The CDR3 DNA reads TGTGCCAGCAGTTTAGGGGACAGGGGCTCCTACGAGCAGTACTTC.

This clonotype was counted many times. The rearrangement links TRBV23-1 to TRBJ2-5, with TRBD2 as a possible D gene (5 bases). TRBV23-1 is an open reading frame whose function is uncertain. CDR3 size: 13 residues. Trimming stripped 8 bases from V and 5 bases from J, with 15 bases between. The CDR3 protein is CASFLVGGETQYF. The CDR3 region has the DNA TGCGCCAGCTTCCTGGTGGGCGGGGAGACCCAGTACTTC.

This clonotype was counted at least ten times. This chain joins TRBV5-1 and TRBJ2-5; TRBD1 aligns across 10 bases. The germline CDR1 and CDR2 sequences are SGHRS and YFSETQ. The CDR3 is made up of 16 amino acids. J lost 4 bases, V lost 2 bases, and 8 bases had no gene match. This CDR3 reads CASSLGGQGPRETQYF. CDR3 coding DNA: TGCGCCAGCAGCTTAGGGGGACAGGGGCCCCGAGAGACCCAGTACTTC.

This clonotype showed up many times. Its ends do not fully match the called genes, so a read error is possible. The chain joins TRBV4-2 to TRBJ2-7; D not certain. Germline V gene data show CDR1 as LGHNA and CDR2 as YNFKEQ. This CDR3 is 12 amino acids long. CDR3 nucleotides: TGCGCCAGCAGCCAAGATTCCTACGAGCAGTACTTC. It codes for CASSQDSYEQYF.

DNA of the CDR3: TGCAGCGGGGGACTAGCGGGTGCCAATGAGCAGTTCTTC. This translates into CSGGLAGANEQFF. This sequence joins TRBV29-1 and TRBJ2-1; 12 nucleotides line up with TRBD2. The CDR3 covers 13 residues. With V trimmed by 7 bases and J by 6 bases, 4 bases remained unmatched. Per germline, CDR1 SQVTM and CDR2 ANQGSEA.

The chain is built from TRBV6-1 and TRBJ1-5; D remains ambiguous. CDR1 is MNHNS, CDR2 SASEGT, per germline. The V end was cut by 1 base, the J end by 4 bases, with 11 bases between. The CDR3 totals 15 residues. The CDR3 DNA follows: TGTGCCAGCAGTGAAGAGATAGGCGGAAATCAGCCCCAGCATTTT. Encoded protein: CASSEEIGGNQPQHF.

This clonotype was seen a handful of times. The chain joins TRBV7-2 to TRBJ2-1, with 8 bases lining up with TRBD2. This CDR3 contains 14 residues. V was pared by 6 bases and J by 8 bases, with 9 bases of the junction left unmatched. Germline V gene lookup returns CDR1 SGHTA and CDR2 FQGNSA. CDR3 bases: TGTGCCAGCAGATCCGGGGGGGCCCTTCATGAGCAGTTCTTC. Translated: CASRSGGALHEQFF.